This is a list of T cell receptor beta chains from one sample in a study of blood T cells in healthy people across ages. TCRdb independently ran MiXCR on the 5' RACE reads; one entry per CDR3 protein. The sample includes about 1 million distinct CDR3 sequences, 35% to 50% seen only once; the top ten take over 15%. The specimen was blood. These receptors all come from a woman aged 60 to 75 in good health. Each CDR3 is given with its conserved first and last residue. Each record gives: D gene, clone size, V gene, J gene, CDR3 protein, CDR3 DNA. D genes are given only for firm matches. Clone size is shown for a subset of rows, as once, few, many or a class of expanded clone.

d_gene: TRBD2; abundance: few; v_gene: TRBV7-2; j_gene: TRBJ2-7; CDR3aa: CASSSGTSSWEQYF; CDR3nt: TGTGCCAGCAGCTCCGGGACTAGCTCGTGGGAGCAGTACTTC
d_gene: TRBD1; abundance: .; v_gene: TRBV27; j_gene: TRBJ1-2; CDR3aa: CASSLARGWGGYTF; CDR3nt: TGTGCCAGCAGTTTAGCCAGGGGGTGGGGTGGCTACACCTTC
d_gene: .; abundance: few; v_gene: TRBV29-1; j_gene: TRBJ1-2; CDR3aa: CSVAAGQFYGYTF; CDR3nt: TGCAGCGTTGCCGCCGGACAGTTTTATGGCTACACCTTC
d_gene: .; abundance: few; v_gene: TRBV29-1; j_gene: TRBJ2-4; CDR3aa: CSVTTGAGNIQYF; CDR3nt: TGCAGCGTGACGACCGGGGCGGGTAACATTCAGTACTTC
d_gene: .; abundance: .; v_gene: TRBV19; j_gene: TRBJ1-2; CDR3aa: CASSTGYLGYTF; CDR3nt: TGCGCCAGTAGTACCGGATACCTCGGCTACACCTTC
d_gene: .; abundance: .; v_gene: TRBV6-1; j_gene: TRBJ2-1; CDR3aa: CASTRGWPKACNEQFF; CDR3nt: TGTGCCAGCACCAGAGGTTGGCCGAAAGCTTGCAATGAGCAGTTCTTC
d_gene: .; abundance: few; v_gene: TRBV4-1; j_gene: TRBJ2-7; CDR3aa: CASSPRVGAGEQYF; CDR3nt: TGCGCCAGCAGCCCACGTGTTGGGGCAGGTGAGCAGTACTTC
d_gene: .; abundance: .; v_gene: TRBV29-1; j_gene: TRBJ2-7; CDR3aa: CSVGLLLSNEQYF; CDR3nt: TGCAGCGTAGGGCTCCTCTTATCCAACGAGCAGTACTTC
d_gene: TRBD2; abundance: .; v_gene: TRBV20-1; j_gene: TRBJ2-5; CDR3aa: CSARDSGRAAETQYF; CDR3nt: TGCAGTGCGAGAGATAGCGGGAGGGCCGCGGAGACCCAGTACTTC
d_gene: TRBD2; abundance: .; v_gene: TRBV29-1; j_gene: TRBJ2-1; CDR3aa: CSVASGRAPREQFF; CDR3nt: TGCAGCGTTGCCAGCGGGAGGGCCCCGCGCGAGCAGTTCTTC
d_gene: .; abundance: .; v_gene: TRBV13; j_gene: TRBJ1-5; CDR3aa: CASSFHRENQPQHF; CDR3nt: TGTGCCAGCAGCTTCCACAGGGAGAATCAGCCCCAGCATTTT
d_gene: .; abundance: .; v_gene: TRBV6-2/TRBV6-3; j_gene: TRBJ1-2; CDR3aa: CASSDGTRRTGYTF; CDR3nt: TGTGCCAGCAGTGACGGGACCCGGAGGACCGGCTACACCTTC
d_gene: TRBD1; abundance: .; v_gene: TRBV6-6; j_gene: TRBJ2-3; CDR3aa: CASSNGQGGTDTQYF; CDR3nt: TGTGCCAGCAGTAACGGACAGGGTGGAACAGATACGCAGTATTTT
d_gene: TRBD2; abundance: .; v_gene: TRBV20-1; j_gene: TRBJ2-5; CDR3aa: CSAVAGGGETQYF; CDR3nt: TGCAGTGCTGTAGCGGGAGGGGGTGAGACCCAGTACTTC
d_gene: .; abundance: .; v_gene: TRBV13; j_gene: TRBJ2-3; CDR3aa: CASSVDGGDTQYF; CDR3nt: TGTGCCAGCAGCGTAGACGGGGGAGATACGCAGTATTTT
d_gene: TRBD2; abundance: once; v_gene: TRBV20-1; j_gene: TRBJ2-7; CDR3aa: CSASPPSGAPYNEQYF; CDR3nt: TGCAGTGCTAGCCCGCCTAGCGGGGCCCCCTACAATGAGCAGTACTTC
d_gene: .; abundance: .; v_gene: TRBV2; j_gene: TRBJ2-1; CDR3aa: CASRGAGSYNEQFF; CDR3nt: TGTGCCAGCAGGGGAGCAGGGTCCTACAATGAGCAGTTCTTC
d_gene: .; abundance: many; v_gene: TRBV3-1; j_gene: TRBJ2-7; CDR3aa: CASSRRGGDYEQYF; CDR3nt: TGTGCCAGCAGCCGAAGGGGTGGAGACTACGAGCAGTACTTC